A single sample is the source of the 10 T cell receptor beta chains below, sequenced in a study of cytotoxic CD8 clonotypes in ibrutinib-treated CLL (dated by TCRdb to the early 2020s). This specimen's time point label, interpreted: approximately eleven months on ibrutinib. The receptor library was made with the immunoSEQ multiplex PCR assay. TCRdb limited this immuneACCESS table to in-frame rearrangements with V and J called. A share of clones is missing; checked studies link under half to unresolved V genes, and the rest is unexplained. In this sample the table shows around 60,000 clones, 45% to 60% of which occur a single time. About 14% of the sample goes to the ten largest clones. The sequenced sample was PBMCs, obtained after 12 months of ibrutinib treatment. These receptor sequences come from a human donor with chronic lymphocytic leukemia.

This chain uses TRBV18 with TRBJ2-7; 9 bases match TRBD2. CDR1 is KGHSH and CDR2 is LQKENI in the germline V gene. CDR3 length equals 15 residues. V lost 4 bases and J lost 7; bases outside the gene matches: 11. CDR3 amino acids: CASSRRGTSTEEQYV. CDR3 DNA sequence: TGTGCCAGCTCACGGCGGGGGACTAGCACAGAGGAGCAGTACGTC.

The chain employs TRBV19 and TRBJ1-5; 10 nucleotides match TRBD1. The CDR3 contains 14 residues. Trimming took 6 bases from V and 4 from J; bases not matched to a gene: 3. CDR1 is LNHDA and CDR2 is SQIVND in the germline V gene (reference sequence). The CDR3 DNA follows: TGTGCCAGTAGACGGACAGGGGGGAATCAGCCCCAGCATTTT. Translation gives CASRRTGGNQPQHF. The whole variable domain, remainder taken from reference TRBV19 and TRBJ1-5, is DGGITQSPKYLFRKEGQNVTLSCEQNLNHDAMYWYRQDPGQGLRLIYYSQIVNDFQKGDIAEGYSVSREKKESFPLTVTSAQKNPTAFYLCASRRTGGNQPQHFGDGTRLSIL.

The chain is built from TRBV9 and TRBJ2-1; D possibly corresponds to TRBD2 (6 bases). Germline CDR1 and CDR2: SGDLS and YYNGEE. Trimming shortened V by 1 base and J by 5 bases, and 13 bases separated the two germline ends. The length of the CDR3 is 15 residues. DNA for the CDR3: TGTGCCAGCAGCGTAACCTACGGGAGTAACAATGAGCAGTTCTTC. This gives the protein CASSVTYGSNNEQFF.

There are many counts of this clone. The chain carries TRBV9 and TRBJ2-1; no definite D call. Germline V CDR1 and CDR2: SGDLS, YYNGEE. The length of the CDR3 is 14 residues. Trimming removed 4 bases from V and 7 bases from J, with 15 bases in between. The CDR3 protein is CASSRGLGLNEQFF. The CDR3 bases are TGTGCCAGCAGCCGCGGTCTTGGTCTGAATGAGCAGTTCTTC.

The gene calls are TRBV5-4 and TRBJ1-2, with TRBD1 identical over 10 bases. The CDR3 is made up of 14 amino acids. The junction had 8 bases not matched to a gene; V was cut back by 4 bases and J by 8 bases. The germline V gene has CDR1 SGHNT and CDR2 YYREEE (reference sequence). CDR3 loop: CASSVDRGRGGYTF. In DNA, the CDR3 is TGTGCCAGCAGCGTCGACAGGGGGCGCGGCGGCTACACCTTC. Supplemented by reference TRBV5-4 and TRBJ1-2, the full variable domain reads ETGVTQSPTHLIKTRGQQVTLRCSSQSGHNTVSWYQQALGQGPQFIFQYYREEENGRGNFPPRFSGLQFPNYSSELNVNALELDDSALYLCASSVDRGRGGYTFGSGTRLTVV.

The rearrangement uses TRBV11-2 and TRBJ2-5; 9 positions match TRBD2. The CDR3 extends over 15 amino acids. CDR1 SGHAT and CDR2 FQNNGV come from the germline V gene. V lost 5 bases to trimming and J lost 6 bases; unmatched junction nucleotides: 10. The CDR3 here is CASSVNSGSLKTQYF. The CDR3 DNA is TGTGCCAGCAGCGTCAATAGCGGGAGTTTGAAGACCCAGTACTTC.

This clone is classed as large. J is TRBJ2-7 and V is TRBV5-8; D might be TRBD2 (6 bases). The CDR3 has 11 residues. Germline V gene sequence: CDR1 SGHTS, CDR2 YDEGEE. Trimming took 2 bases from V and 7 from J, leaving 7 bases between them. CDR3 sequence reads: CASSFGGEQYV. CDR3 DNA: TGTGCCAGCAGCTTTGGGGGGGAGCAGTACGTC.

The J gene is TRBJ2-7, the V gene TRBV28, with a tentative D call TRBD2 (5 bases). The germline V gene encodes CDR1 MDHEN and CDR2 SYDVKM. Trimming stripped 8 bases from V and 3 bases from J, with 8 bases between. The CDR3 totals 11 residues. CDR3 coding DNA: TGTGCCAGCCGTAGCGACTACGAGCAGTACTTC. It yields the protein CASRSDYEQYF. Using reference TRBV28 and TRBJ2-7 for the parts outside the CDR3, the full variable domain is DVKVTQSSRYLVKRTGEKVFLECVQDMDHENMFWYRQDPGLGLRLIYFSYDVKMKEKGDIPEGYSVSREKKERFSLILESASTNQTSMYLCASRSDYEQYFGPGTRLTVT.

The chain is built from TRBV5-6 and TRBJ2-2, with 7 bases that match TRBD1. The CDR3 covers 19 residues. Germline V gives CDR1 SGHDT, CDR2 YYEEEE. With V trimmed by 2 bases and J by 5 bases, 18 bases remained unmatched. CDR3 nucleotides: TGTGCCAGCAGCTTTGTACCGGGACAGCTTCTAGGACGAACCGGGGAGCTGTTTTTT. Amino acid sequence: CASSFVPGQLLGRTGELFF.

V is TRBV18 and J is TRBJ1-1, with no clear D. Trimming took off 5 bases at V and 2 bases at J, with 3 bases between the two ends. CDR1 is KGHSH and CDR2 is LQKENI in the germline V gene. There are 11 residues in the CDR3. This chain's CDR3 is CASSDNTEAFF. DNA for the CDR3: TGTGCCAGCTCAGACAACACTGAAGCTTTCTTT.